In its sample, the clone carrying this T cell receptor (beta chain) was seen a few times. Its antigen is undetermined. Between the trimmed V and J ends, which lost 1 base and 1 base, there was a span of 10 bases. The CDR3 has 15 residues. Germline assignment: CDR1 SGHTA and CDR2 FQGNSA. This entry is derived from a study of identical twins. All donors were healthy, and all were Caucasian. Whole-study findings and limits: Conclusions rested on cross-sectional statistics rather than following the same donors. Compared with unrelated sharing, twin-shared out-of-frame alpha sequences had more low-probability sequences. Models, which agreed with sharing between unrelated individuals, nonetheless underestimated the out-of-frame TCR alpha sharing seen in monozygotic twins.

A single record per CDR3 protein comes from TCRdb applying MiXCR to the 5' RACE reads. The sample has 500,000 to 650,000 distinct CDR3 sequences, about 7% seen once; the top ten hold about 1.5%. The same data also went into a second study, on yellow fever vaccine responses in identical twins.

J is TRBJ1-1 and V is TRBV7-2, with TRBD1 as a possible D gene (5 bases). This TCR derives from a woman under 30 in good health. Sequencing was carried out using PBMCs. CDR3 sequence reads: CASSLEGRANTEAFF. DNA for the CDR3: TGTGCCAGCAGCTTAGAGGGCAGGGCGAACACTGAAGCTTTCTTT.